The 22 T cell receptor beta chains given below trace back to one sample, sequenced in a study of T cells in tuberculosis (dated by TCRdb to between 2017 and 2018). What the time point label conveys for this sample: new active TB diagnosis, blood taken before or within 7 days of starting treatment. The library was generated by the immunoSEQ multiplex PCR assay. TCRdb limited this immuneACCESS table to in-frame rearrangements with V and J called. A share of clones is missing; checked studies link under half to unresolved V genes, and the rest is unexplained. The sample table lists 47,000 or so clones, roughly 96% of them with a count of one. The ten largest clones add up to approximately 1.5% of the sample. The specimen comprised PBMCs, sampled at tuberculosis diagnosis. These receptors were collected from an adult with tuberculosis.

This chain connects TRBV5-6 to TRBJ1-1, with D possibly matching TRBD1 (5 bases). The CDR3 extends over 18 amino acids. Germline CDR1 reads SGHDT; CDR2 reads YYEEEE. With 4 bases removed from V and 1 base from J, the gap between germline ends came to 23 bases. The CDR3 reads CASSGLVGAQTPNTEAFF. CDR3 in DNA: TGTGCCAGCAGCGGGTTGGTAGGGGCTCAAACACCGAACACTGAAGCTTTCTTT.

The V gene is TRBV19, the J gene TRBJ1-6; 7 bases fit TRBD1. The V and J ends lost 5 bases and 7 bases, in that order; junction bases with no gene match: 5. Germline assignment: CDR1 LNHDA and CDR2 SQIVND (reference sequence). The CDR3 consists of 14 residues. DNA for the CDR3: TGTGCCAGTAGTTCGACAGGGCAGAATTCACCCCTCCACTTT. Its translation is CASSSTGQNSPLHF.

The rearrangement uses TRBV19 and TRBJ2-7; 10 positions match TRBD1. The CDR3 is 17 amino acids. The V segment lost 6 bases and the J segment 2 bases; nucleotides outside the gene matches: 13. Germline V gene lookup returns CDR1 LNHDA and CDR2 SQIVND (reference sequence). The CDR3 nucleotides read TGTGCCAGTAGCCGGAGAGCCCCCGGGACAGGGGCCTACGAGCAGTACTTC. Translating it yields CASSRRAPGTGAYEQYF.

V and J are TRBV11-3 and TRBJ2-1, with TRBD2 identical over 9 bases. The CDR3 spans 16 residues. Looked up from germline, CDR1 is SGHNT and CDR2 is YENEEA. V dropped 1 base and J dropped 2; count of bases not matched to a gene: 3. The DNA for the CDR3 is TGTGCCAGCAGCTTAGTGGGGACTAGCCCCTACAATGAGCAGTTCTTC. Translated: CASSLVGTSPYNEQFF.

This chain uses TRBV6-5 with TRBJ1-2; 7 bases are a match to TRBD1. The V and J ends lost 0 bases and 10 bases, in that order; junction bases with no gene match: 2. This CDR3 is 12 amino acids long. Per germline, CDR1 MNHEY and CDR2 SVGAGI. CDR3 DNA: TGTGCCAGCAGTTACTCCGGGACAGTCTACACCTTC. It codes for CASSYSGTVYTF.

J is TRBJ2-7 and V is TRBV6-5; D perhaps matches TRBD1 (6 bases). The ends were cut back, 6 bases at V and 3 bases at J, with 18 bases in the middle. Germline loops: CDR1 MNHEY, CDR2 SVGAGI. This CDR3 spans 15 amino acids. The CDR3 DNA is TGTGCCAGCAGCTATGACAGGAGACAGGTCTACGAGCAGTACTTC. Translating gives CASSYDRRQVYEQYF.

This rearrangement joins TRBV11-2 to TRBJ2-3, with TRBD1 identical over 10 bases. Trimming cost V 5 bases and J 5 bases; bases outside gene matches: 7. This CDR3 has 15 amino acids. The germline CDR1 and CDR2 sequences are SGHAT and FQNNGV. The CDR3 is CASSRRTGGRDTQYF. CDR3 nucleotides: TGTGCCAGCAGCAGGAGGACAGGGGGTAGAGATACGCAGTATTTT. The full variable domain, its missing parts supplied by reference TRBV11-2 and TRBJ2-3, is EAGVAQSPRYKIIEKRQSVAFWCNPISGHATLYWYQQILGQGPKLLIQFQNNGVVDDSQLPKDRFSAERLKGVDSTLKIQPAKLEDSAVYLCASSRRTGGRDTQYFGPGTRLTVL.

The chain recombines TRBV7-9 with TRBJ1-4; 7 bases map to TRBD1. Germline values: CDR1 SEHNR, CDR2 FQNEAQ (reference sequence). This CDR3 has 17 residues. The V segment lost 2 bases and the J segment 0 bases; nucleotides outside the gene matches: 6. The CDR3: CASSLSGTDATNEKLFF. CDR3 nucleotide sequence: TGTGCCAGCAGCTTATCCGGGACAGATGCAACTAATGAAAAACTGTTTTTT. Complete variable domain (other parts from reference TRBV7-9 and TRBJ1-4): DTGVSQNPRHKITKRGQNVTFRCDPISEHNRLYWYRQTLGQGPEFLTYFQNEAQLEKSRLLSDRFSAERPKGSFSTLEIQRTEQGDSAMYLCASSLSGTDATNEKLFFGSGTQLSVL.

This clone was detected only once. This chain's CDR3 is CASSLGFDRGLFF. The CDR3 DNA reads as TGTGCCAGCAGCTTGGGCTTCGACAGGGGACTGTTTTTT. The chain combines TRBV5-6 with TRBJ1-4; 8 positions match TRBD1. Trimming cost V 0 bases and J 13 bases; bases outside gene matches: 5. Germline V CDR1 and CDR2: SGHDT, YYEEEE. There are 13 residues in the CDR3.

This clone was seen a single time. This rearrangement joins TRBV9 to TRBJ1-3; TRBD1 is a possible D gene (5 bases). Germline-derived CDR1 and CDR2 are SGDLS and YYNGEE. V lost 4 bases and J lost 8, with 16 bases in between. This CDR3 is built from 14 residues. CDR3 residues: CASSSRTKGDTIYF. The DNA for the CDR3 is TGTGCCAGCAGCTCTAGGACAAAAGGGGACACCATATATTTT.

The chain employs TRBV9 and TRBJ2-1; D might be TRBD1 (6 bases). This CDR3 has 16 residues. Germline V gene sequence: CDR1 SGDLS, CDR2 YYNGEE. The V gene lost 4 bases and the J gene lost 5 bases, with 19 bases spanning the gap. CDR3 nucleotides: TGTGCCAGCAGCTCCCAAAGGACCGAGGGGGACAATGAGCAGTTCTTC. It translates to CASSSQRTEGDNEQFF.

The chain recombines TRBV7-2 with TRBJ2-5, with D tentatively TRBD2 (6 bases). The V gene's germline CDR1 is SGHTA and CDR2 FQGNSA. The V end lost 4 bases, the J end lost 1 base, and 13 bases lay between the germline ends. This CDR3 contains 15 residues. The CDR3 here is CASSSQRASQETQYF. The CDR3 region has the DNA TGTGCCAGCAGCTCGCAGCGGGCCTCCCAAGAGACCCAGTACTTC.

The gene calls are TRBV4-2 and TRBJ1-4; TRBD1 matches 9 bases. CDR1 and CDR2 (germline): LGHNA, YNFKEQ. V dropped 1 base and J dropped 4; count of bases not matched to a gene: 7. The CDR3 totals 17 residues. The CDR3: CASSQAQPGQGNEKLFF. Here the CDR3 DNA reads TGTGCCAGCAGCCAAGCCCAACCGGGACAGGGTAATGAAAAACTGTTTTTT.

V usage is TRBV7-9 and J usage is TRBJ2-3, with D unclear. Per germline, CDR1 SEHNR and CDR2 FQNEAQ (reference sequence). V shed 11 bases and J shed 1 base, with 10 bases lying between them. The CDR3 runs to 12 residues. The CDR3 DNA reads TGTGCCGTTTCGCCGGGCACAGATACGCAGTATTTT. It codes for CAVSPGTDTQYF.

This clone appeared a single time. V and J are TRBV15 and TRBJ2-1, with 11 bases aligning to TRBD2. The junction had 15 bases not matched to a gene; V was cut back by 0 bases and J by 8 bases. The CDR3 loop spans 19 amino acids. CDR1 and CDR2 from the germline V gene are LNHNV and YYDKDF (reference sequence). DNA for the CDR3: TGTGCCACCAGCAGAGATCATCACCCTAGCGGGAGGTTACCTTATGAGCAGTTCTTC. This encodes CATSRDHHPSGRLPYEQFF.

This clone has more than one count but fewer than ten. J is TRBJ1-2 and V is TRBV7-9; D unclear. Germline CDR1 reads SEHNR; CDR2 reads FQNEAQ (reference sequence). V lost 5 bases and J lost 0, with 10 bases in between. There are 14 residues in the CDR3. For the CDR3, the DNA is TGTGCCAGCAGCGAGGCGGGGACTAACTATGGCTACACCTTC. Protein: CASSEAGTNYGYTF.

V gene TRBV7-2 combines with J gene TRBJ2-1; 7 bases fit TRBD2. The V segment lost 2 bases and the J segment 6 bases; nucleotides outside the gene matches: 7. The CDR3 runs to 15 residues. Per the germline V gene, CDR1 is SGHTA and CDR2 is FQGNSA. CDR3 protein: CASSLSSGEFNEQFF. The CDR3 nucleotides read TGTGCCAGCAGCTTATCTAGCGGAGAATTCAATGAGCAGTTCTTC.

The chain employs TRBV5-4 and TRBJ2-1, with 14 bases fitting TRBD2. CDR1 and CDR2 from the germline V gene are SGHNT and YYREEE (reference sequence). The CDR3 is made up of 16 amino acids. After removal of 1 base from V and 7 bases from J, the junction contained 4 bases not matched to a gene. This CDR3 is CASSLRTSGRFNEQFF. The CDR3 DNA reads TGTGCCAGCAGCTTGCGGACTAGCGGGAGGTTTAATGAGCAGTTCTTC.

This chain connects TRBV9 to TRBJ2-1, with 8 positions matching TRBD2. Germline CDR1 reads SGDLS; CDR2 reads YYNGEE. V lost 0 bases and J lost 7; bases outside the gene matches: 12. This CDR3 region has 17 residues. The CDR3 reads CASSVASAGVLGNEQFF. As DNA, the CDR3 is TGTGCCAGCAGCGTAGCTTCAGCGGGAGTTCTGGGGAATGAGCAGTTCTTC.

The J gene is TRBJ2-3, the V gene TRBV7-3, with TRBD2 matching 11 bases. CDR1 and CDR2 from the germline V gene are SGHTA and FQGTGA. Trimming took 5 bases from V and 1 from J; bases not matched to a gene: 5. There are 16 residues in the CDR3. In nucleotides, the CDR3 is TGTGCCAGCAGCCTGGGGACTAGCGGACGCACAGATACGCAGTATTTT. It yields the protein CASSLGTSGRTDTQYF. Based on the CDR3 plus reference TRBV7-3 and TRBJ2-3, the full variable domain is GAGVSQTPSNKVTEKGKYVELRCDPISGHTALYWYRQSLGQGPEFLIYFQGTGAADDSGLPNDRFFAVRPEGSVSTLKIQRTERGDSAVYLCASSLGTSGRTDTQYFGPGTRLTVL.

This sequence joins TRBV19 and TRBJ2-1; 16 nucleotides match TRBD2. Looked up from germline, CDR1 is LNHDA and CDR2 is SQIVND (reference sequence). Trimming at V came to 3 bases and at J to 7 bases, leaving 3 bases not matched to a gene. This CDR3 spans 16 amino acids. The CDR3 bases are TGTGCCAGTAGTATCGGGACTAGCGGGAGGGTTAATGAGCAGTTCTTC. As protein: CASSIGTSGRVNEQFF.

The V and J genes are TRBV2 and TRBJ2-3; the D gene is possibly TRBD2 (5 bases). CDR3 length: 14 residues. CDR1 and CDR2 from the germline V gene are SNHLY and FYNNEI. The V and J ends lost 7 bases and 2 bases respectively, with 13 bases between them. The CDR3 DNA reads as TGTGCCAGCACACTAGGCCTAGCCACAGATACGCAGTATTTT. Its translation is CASTLGLATDTQYF.